A selection of T cell receptor beta chains follows, all from one sample in a study of T cell changes during pregnancy in multiple sclerosis. The data were produced by immunoSEQ multiplex PCR, yet TCRdb's version contains in-frame clones alone and is incomplete. The table has tens of thousands of clones, approximately 91% seen once. This specimen was peripheral blood, taken before pregnancy. These receptors originate from a female donor with multiple sclerosis, enrolled in a pregnancy study. The CDR3 runs from the conserved cysteine through the conserved F or W. D genes are given only for firm matches. Clone sizes are given selectively: once, few, many, or a class where the clone is expanded.

cdr3_aa cdr3_nt clone_size j_call d_call v_call
CASSVEAGRGSF TGTGCCAGCAGCGTAGAGGCGGGGAGAGGTTCTTTT few TRBJ2-3 NA TRBV9
CASSQQGVNTEAFF TGTGCCAGCAGTCAACAGGGGGTGAACACTGAAGCTTTCTTT NA TRBJ1-1 TRBD1 TRBV2
CASSLGDRDYQPQHF TGCGCCAGCAGCTTGGGTGACAGGGATTACCAGCCCCAGCATTTT NA TRBJ1-5 TRBD1 TRBV5-1
CASSPRGPSGTQYF TGTGCCAGCAGCCCCAGGGGCCCCTCCGGGACCCAGTACTTC NA TRBJ2-5 NA TRBV7-8
CASSGGTSGYTDTQYF TGCGCCAGCAGCGGGGGGACTAGCGGATACACAGATACGCAGTATTTT NA TRBJ2-3 TRBD2 TRBV5-1
CASSRGQGNEKLFF TGTGCCAGCAGCCGGGGACAGGGGAATGAAAAACTGTTTTTT NA TRBJ1-4 TRBD1 TRBV6-5
CASSGGTGVIYEQYF TGTGCCAGCAGCGGGGGGACAGGGGTAATTTACGAGCAGTACTTC NA TRBJ2-7 TRBD1 TRBV5-6
CARRAGGEAFF TGTGCCAGACGTGCGGGGGGAGAAGCTTTCTTT NA TRBJ1-1 NA TRBV19
CASSRSTGENGGAFF TGTGCCAGCAGCCGGTCTACAGGGGAAAACGGGGGAGCTTTCTTT NA TRBJ1-1 TRBD1 TRBV5-4
CASSCHTRNSGANVLTF TGTGCCAGCTCTTGTCATACGCGCAACTCTGGGGCCAACGTCCTGACTTTC NA TRBJ2-6 NA TRBV21-1
CASSLQGNQPQHF TGTGCCAGCAGCTTGCAGGGCAATCAGCCCCAGCATTTT NA TRBJ1-5 NA TRBV7-9
CASSLAPPGQGYNEQFF TGTGCCAGTAGTCTCGCCCCACCGGGACAGGGCTACAATGAGCAGTTCTTC NA TRBJ2-1 TRBD1 TRBV19
CASSSGWREKLFF TGTGCCAGCAGCTCCGGATGGCGGGAAAAACTGTTTTTT NA TRBJ1-4 NA TRBV4-2
CASSRPSPQGTGELFF TGCGCCAGCAGTCGGCCCAGCCCCCAGGGCACCGGGGAGCTGTTTTTT NA TRBJ2-2 NA TRBV10-1
CASSLLPTNEKLFF TGTGCCAGCAGTTTACTGCCTACTAATGAAAAACTGTTTTTT NA TRBJ1-4 NA TRBV6-5
CATSTGGGTDTQYF TGTGCCACTTCGACCGGGGGAGGGACAGATACGCAGTATTTT NA TRBJ2-3 TRBD2 TRBV27
CASSLRGYSNQPQHF TGTGCCAGCAGCTTAAGGGGGTATAGCAATCAGCCCCAGCATTTT NA TRBJ1-5 NA TRBV7-2
CSVQGTSEQFF TGCAGCGTTCAGGGTACCAGCGAGCAGTTCTTC NA TRBJ2-1 NA TRBV29-1
CASSTRQGGNTEAFF TGTGCCAGCAGCACCCGACAGGGGGGGAACACTGAAGCTTTCTTT NA TRBJ1-1 TRBD1 TRBV14
CASSLAYLRDEQYF TGTGCCAGCAGCTTAGCTTACCTCAGGGACGAGCAGTACTTC NA TRBJ2-7 NA TRBV7-8
CASRQGLGNQPQHF TGTGCCAGCAGGCAGGGACTTGGCAATCAGCCCCAGCATTTT NA TRBJ1-5 NA TRBV2
CASSPQGNEQFF TGTGCCAGCAGCCCTCAGGGGAATGAGCAGTTCTTC NA TRBJ2-1 NA TRBV9
CASSVEVRGGSIGYTF TGTGCCAGCAGCGTAGAGGTTCGGGGGGGATCGATTGGCTACACCTTC NA TRBJ1-2 NA TRBV9
CASSMVAVYNEQFF TGTGCCAGCAGTATGGTAGCGGTATACAATGAGCAGTTCTTC NA TRBJ2-1 NA TRBV7-8
CASSLQGAHQPQHF TGTGCCAGCAGCCTACAGGGGGCCCATCAGCCCCAGCATTTT NA TRBJ1-5 TRBD1 TRBV6-5
CASLRTEGNTIYF TGTGCCAGCCTCCGGACAGAGGGAAACACCATATATTTT once TRBJ1-3 NA TRBV6-1
CASSSTSTLSGKLFF TGTGCCAGCAGCTCCACCAGCACACTCTCGGGAAAACTGTTTTTT NA TRBJ1-4 NA TRBV13
CATSREERGGYTF TGTGCCACCAGCAGAGAAGAGCGGGGGGGCTACACCTTC NA TRBJ1-2 NA TRBV15